Described below is a single TCR beta chain sequence and its context. This specimen comes from a study of blood T cell repertoires in COVID-19. Overall study context: COVID-19 samples from acute and convalescent phases originated in the United States, Italy and Spain.

Per the study methods: How many nucleated cells were present was estimated from reference gene primer amplification. TCRdb's table, derived via immunoSEQ multiplex PCR, lists solely in-frame clones and lacks some. V and J calls and clone size follow that table, whereas D and trimming were derived from the DNA. The sample lists roughly 300,000 clones, about 88% occurring once. CDR3 length equals 16 residues. Between the trimmed V and J ends, which lost 5 bases and 1 base, there was a span of 12 bases. Germline CDR1 reads MGHDK; CDR2 reads SYGVNS. Each participant's cohort was designated according to participant-reported clinical history.

Sequences were obtained from PBMCs or T cells enriched from blood (not recorded which). This sequence was found in a woman in her 30s who had recovered from COVID-19. The V and J genes are TRBV25-1 and TRBJ2-6, with D tentatively TRBD2 (5 bases). CDR3 sequence: CASSPNRESGANVLTF. As DNA, the CDR3 is TGTGCCAGCAGTCCCAACCGGGAATCTGGGGCCAACGTCCTGACTTTC. Full variable domain (remainder filled in from reference TRBV25-1 and TRBJ2-6): EADIYQTPRYLVIGTGKKITLECSQTMGHDKMYWYQQDPGMELHLIHYSYGVNSTEKGDLSSESTVSRIRTEHFPLTLESARPSHTSQYLCASSPNRESGANVLTFGAGSRLTVL.